This TCR beta chain stems from a study of identical twins listed by TCRdb under 2016. Describing the broader study: The study deep-sequenced TCR alpha and beta repertoires from monozygotic twins, unrelated adults of various ages and cord blood to test whether fetal clonotypes persist. Replicate twin experiments were performed at different times using different library preparation protocols to rule out contamination. General study outcomes and caveats: Compared with coincidental sharing between unrelated individuals, out-of-frame TCR alpha sequences shared between twins showed an excess of sequences with low generation probability. Zero-insertion analyses could be partly confounded by invariant T cells such as MAIT and iNKT, although diverse VJ usage argued against such confounding for most clonotypes. Because the same donors could not be followed over many years, the conclusions relied on cross-sectional statistical analysis. Fewer insertions were carried by abundant cord blood beta clonotypes, a similar but weaker trend appeared in young adult naive repertoires, and no such trend appeared in memory repertoires. The excess sharing between twins in beta out-of-frame sequences was weaker because fewer shared sequences reduced the signal-to-noise ratio. Recombination models systematically underestimated out-of-frame TCR alpha sharing in monozygotic twins but agreed with sharing between unrelated individuals.

The CDR3 sequence holds 11 residues, the cysteine and phenylalanine included. The only DNA kept is the CDR3, 33 bases in frame from the first base. V is reduced by 2 bases and J by 9 bases, leaving a spacing of 5 bases between them. The library relied on 5' RACE. The sample was run on an Illumina HiSeq 2000. A universal primer binding site was introduced by template switching, and a unique molecular identifier was present in the final cDNA, enabling accurate counting of TCR cDNA molecules. Specific primers in the conserved constant-segment region were used to synthesize first-strand cDNA for TCR alpha and beta chains. Each cDNA library was double barcoded, with a SMART-Mk sample barcode plus Illumina barcodes, to control for contamination. Two successive PCR steps introduced TruSeq adapter sequences along with Illumina sample barcodes. Sequencing of the TCR alpha and beta cDNA libraries was done on the Illumina HiSeq platform using custom primers. The study's processing was this. MiGEC was used to process raw reads and extract unique molecular identifiers, and MiXCR was used to find CDR3 positions. Recombination models were inferred per individual with the repgenHMM and IGoR tools using an EM algorithm. Shared clonotype analysis was performed with the tcR package in R, normalizing sharing by the product of cloneset sizes. To study raw recombination free of thymic and clonal selection effects, out-of-frame nonproductive sequences were analyzed. The public sequencing data were trimmed at Q25 with fastp and processed into clonotypes with MiXCR by TCRdb, which kept only in-frame beta chains. Rows are combined by CDR3 protein, so each entry shows the most common genes and DNA. The V and J calls reflect TCRdb's pipeline rather than the authors' work. The sample table lists fewer than 550,000 distinct CDR3 sequences, nearly 15% of them with a count of one. The ten most abundant clones make up about 0.47% of the sample.

Only healthy Caucasian donors were included. Three pairs of female monozygotic twins, all aged 18 to 29 years, made up the twin cohort. Positive isolation kits from Invitrogen were used to isolate CD4+ and CD8+ T cell populations. This clonotype was observed a few times. Its recognized antigen is unknown. The sample holds no much larger clone one base away, and base qualities are not on file. This sample was also put to use in a study of yellow fever vaccine responses in identical twins. That second publication adds: According to the authors, in identical twins the way T cells responded to vaccination appeared partly convergent and partly personalized. In identical twins, the study followed T cell clones that responded to the vaccine with precision.

Material for sequencing was CD4+ T cells sorted from blood. The chain is assembled from TRBV12-3 or TRBV12-4 and TRBJ2-1, with no confidently assigned D gene. The TCR sequence derives from a woman under 30 in good health. The CDR3 reads as follows: CASSLTLEQFF. The nucleotides read TGTGCCAGCAGTTTAACTCTTGAGCAGTTCTTC.